The T cell receptor beta chain described here comes from a study of blood T cells in healthy people across ages. For the study at large: Roughly one uniquely barcoded beta molecule per two T cells was captured. Study-wide results and limits: Per-million-T-cell TCR beta diversity fell roughly linearly with age.

Notes on this clonotype: Its antigen is unknown.

V lost 4 bases and J lost 2; bases outside the gene matches: 7. The germline CDR1 and CDR2 sequences are ENHRY and SYGVKD. The CDR3 sequence is 15 residues long. A second PCR of 7 to 11 cycles used a sample-barcoded 5' primer and a J-beta primer mix. Template switching added a 12-random-nucleotide identifier to every cDNA molecule. TCRdb re-called the 5' RACE reads through MiXCR, storing one row per CDR3 protein. The data contain 1,500,000 or so distinct CDR3 sequences, about 42% of them singletons. The sequencing sample was made of blood. This chain joins TRBV10-3 and TRBJ2-5; the match to TRBD2 covers 7 bases. This TCR came from a woman between 18 and 29 years old in good health. The CDR3 protein is CAISAAGLNQETQYF. The DNA of the CDR3 is TGTGCCATCAGTGCAGCGGGACTCAATCAAGAGACCCAGTACTTC.